Described below is a single TCR beta chain sequence and its context. The protocol was immunoSEQ multiplex PCR, while the TCRdb copy is restricted to in-frame clones and leaves out a portion. Among approximately 180,000 clones listed, 85% to 95% were seen once. The data belong to a study of control samples from healthy donors and cancer patients. The CDR3 has 16 amino acids. V shed 3 bases and J 1 base; nucleotides not matched to a gene: 6. Germline V lookup: CDR1 MGHRA, CDR2 YSYEKL. The rearrangement uses TRBV4-1 and TRBJ1-1; 9 bases line up with TRBD1. The clonotype was recovered from a woman aged 18-29 years in good health. The sequenced sample was blood. This CDR3 reads CASSHLPGQGNTEAFF. Here the CDR3 DNA reads TGCGCCAGCAGCCACTTACCGGGACAGGGGAACACTGAAGCTTTCTTT.